The 11 T cell receptor beta chains listed next were all sequenced from one sample in a study of type 1 regulatory T cells. TCRdb analysed the reads with MiXCR anew, one entry per CDR3 protein. Among about 97,000 distinct CDR3 sequences listed, 31% were seen once. Sample: CD4+ T cells, either the whole sample or a sorted fraction (not recorded which). The receptor source for this set is a human donor in good health.

In its sample, this clonotype was seen a few times. This chain links TRBV12-3 or TRBV12-4 with TRBJ2-7, with D possibly being TRBD1 or TRBD2 (5 bases each). The CDR3 runs to 13 residues. V dropped 11 bases and J dropped 0 bases, with 14 bases sitting between them. The CDR3 sequence is CAPEGYGSYEQYF. CDR3 sequence (DNA): TGTGCCCCCGAGGGGTATGGCTCCTACGAGCAGTACTTC.

This clonotype was detected a few times. The J gene is TRBJ2-1, the V gene TRBV29-1; D gene unclear. This CDR3 contains 12 residues. Germline-derived CDR1 and CDR2 are SQVTM and ANQGSEA. Trimming shortened V by 8 bases and J by 4 bases, and 12 bases separated the two germline ends. CDR3 protein: CSTRLSYNEQFF. The CDR3 DNA reads as TGCAGCACCCGACTCTCTTACAATGAGCAGTTCTTC.

In its sample, this clonotype was seen a few times. J is TRBJ2-7 and V is TRBV20-1; D perhaps matches TRBD2 (6 bases). Germline V gene lookup returns CDR1 DFQATT and CDR2 SNEGSKA (reference sequence). V was shortened by 5 bases and J by 6 bases, with 26 bases between the two germline ends. This CDR3 has 16 amino acids. The CDR3 reads CSAAIATSAQGSEQYF. CDR3 nucleotides: TGCAGTGCTGCCATAGCGACTAGTGCGCAAGGATCCGAGCAGTACTTC.

At least ten counts were recorded for this clonotype. V and J are TRBV20-1 and TRBJ2-4; D possibly corresponds to TRBD1 (6 bases). V lost 6 bases and J lost 0, with 12 bases in between. CDR3 length equals 14 residues. Germline V lookup: CDR1 DFQATT, CDR2 SNEGSKA (reference sequence). CDR3 nucleotides: TGCAGTGCGCCGGACAGATTAGCCAAAAACATTCAGTACTTC. Protein product: CSAPDRLAKNIQYF.

This clonotype was seen a handful of times. The V and J genes are TRBV5-1 and TRBJ2-1, with D tentatively TRBD1 (6 bases). In germline, CDR1 is SGHRS, CDR2 YFSETQ. The V gene lost 6 bases and the J gene lost 5 bases, with 18 bases spanning the gap. CDR3 length equals 15 residues. In nucleotides, the CDR3 is TGCGCCAGCACCTACACAGGGTCGTTGAACAATGAGCAGTTCTTC. This codes for CASTYTGSLNNEQFF.

The gene calls are TRBV5-1 and TRBJ1-6; 7 bases agree with TRBD1. V lost 5 bases, J lost 5 bases, and 10 bases stayed unmatched. This CDR3 is built from 16 residues. Germline CDR1 reads SGHRS; CDR2 reads YFSETQ. The CDR3 sequence: CASSLLTGVDNSPLHF. The CDR3 bases are TGCGCCAGCAGTCTACTAACAGGGGTCGATAATTCACCCCTCCACTTT.

This clonotype appeared a few times. The chain is built from TRBV5-1 and TRBJ2-1; possibly TRBD1 for D (7 bases). V was pared by 4 bases and J by 8 bases, with 16 bases between. The CDR3 extends over 14 amino acids. The V gene's germline CDR1 is SGHRS and CDR2 YFSETQ. The CDR3 here is CASSPGGPNYEQFF. CDR3 sequence (DNA): TGCGCCAGCAGCCCAGGGGGGCCCAATTATGAGCAGTTCTTC.

The chain combines TRBV29-1 with TRBJ2-1; 10 nucleotides align to TRBD1. There are 13 residues in the CDR3. Germline V gene data show CDR1 as SQVTM and CDR2 as ANQGSEA. V was clipped by 8 bases and J by 4 bases; unmatched bases: 5. The DNA of the CDR3 is TGCAGCCACGGGGGACAGGGGTACAATGAGCAGTTCTTC. It is translated as CSHGGQGYNEQFF.

This clonotype is a singleton in its sample. The chain has TRBV7-8 and TRBJ1-2; perhaps TRBD1 as D (5 bases). The germline V and J ends were trimmed by 4 bases and 4 bases, with 13 bases remaining between them. This CDR3 is built from 14 residues. Germline loops: CDR1 SGHVS, CDR2 FQNEAQ. CDR3 sequence reads: CASSSTGALYGYTF. DNA of the CDR3: TGTGCCAGCAGCTCAACAGGCGCACTCTATGGCTACACCTTC.

J is TRBJ1-1 and V is TRBV18, with a weak D call TRBD1 (5 bases). CDR1 and CDR2 from the germline V gene are KGHSH and LQKENI. V lost 6 bases, J lost 0 bases, and 14 bases lay in between. The CDR3 runs 15 residues. The CDR3: CASSQGYSMNTEAFF. The CDR3 DNA reads TGTGCCAGCTCTCAGGGATATTCTATGAACACTGAAGCTTTCTTT.

The table lists this clonotype with a few counts. This chain joins TRBV29-1 and TRBJ2-2; D is possibly TRBD2 (5 bases). From germline, CDR1 is SQVTM and CDR2 ANQGSEA. Deletions cut 6 bases from V and 10 bases from J, with 21 bases between. The CDR3 runs 14 residues. The CDR3 is CSVQGSRVQEELFF. The DNA of the CDR3 is TGCAGCGTCCAAGGGTCGCGGGTGCAGGAGGAGCTGTTTTTT.